A selection of T cell receptor beta chains follows, all from one sample in a study of shared clonotypes between healthy human individuals. The method was immunoSEQ multiplex PCR; TCRdb's version includes in-frame clones alone and lacks a portion of them. The sample has 450,000 to 600,000 clones; 70% to 80% are singletons. Sample: PBMCs. The receptors were sampled from a woman aged 35 to 49 in good health. Some clones in this sample may be carry-over from other donors' samples. The CDR3 runs from the conserved cysteine through the conserved F or W. The D gene is left open where the match is weak. Clone size is not always given. Where it is, it says once, few, many or a class for expanded clones.

V gene	J gene	D gene	clone size	CDR3 DNA	CDR3 protein
TRBV5-1	TRBJ2-1	TRBD2	once	TGCGCCAGCAGCGTAACGACTAGCGGCAATGAGCAGTTCTTC	CASSVTTSGNEQFF
TRBV7-9	TRBJ2-1	.	few	TGTGCCAGCAGCCCATACCGGGGTTGGAAGTTCTTC	CASSPYRGWKFF
TRBV27	TRBJ1-5	TRBD1	.	TGTGCCAGCAGCAAAGGAACAGGGGGCAATCAGCCCCAGCATTTT	CASSKGTGGNQPQHF
TRBV11-2	TRBJ2-3	TRBD2	.	TGTGCCAGCAGCTTAGAGTCGGGGGGGGTCCGCACAGATACGCAGTATTTT	CASSLESGGVRTDTQYF
TRBV18	TRBJ2-7	TRBD1	.	TGTGCCAGCTCACCCTCGGACAGGGGGCAATTGACCTACGAGCAGTACTTC	CASSPSDRGQLTYEQYF
TRBV15	TRBJ2-7	.	.	TGTGCCACCAGCAGAGATACCTCCTACGAGCAGTACTTC	CATSRDTSYEQYF
TRBV6-5	TRBJ2-1	.	.	TGTGCCACATCGAGGGACTCCCGGACGGGTGAGCAGTTCTTC	CATSRDSRTGEQFF
TRBV4-2	TRBJ1-4	TRBD1	.	TGTGCCAGCAGCCAAGGGACAGGGGGCGCGGGGTCGAGGGAAAAACTGTTTTTT	CASSQGTGGAGSREKLFF
TRBV25-1	TRBJ2-1	.	.	TGTGCCAGCAGTGCACTCCCGAGGGCCAAACGAGGAAATGAGCAGTTCTTC	CASSALPRAKRGNEQFF
TRBV7-9	TRBJ1-5	.	few	TGTGCCAGCAGCTTGGGTCAGACGCTGAATCAGCCCCAGCATTTT	CASSLGQTLNQPQHF
TRBV7-3	TRBJ2-1	.	.	TGTGCCAGCAGCTTAGGTCGAGTCTCCTACAATGAGCAGTTCTTC	CASSLGRVSYNEQFF
TRBV6-6	TRBJ1-5	TRBD1	.	TGTGCCAGCAGGAGACAGGGAGGTCAGCCCCAGCATTTT	CASRRQGGQPQHF
TRBV27	TRBJ2-4	TRBD1	medium-sized	TGTGCCAGCAGTCCCCGGGACAGGGAGGTCGTCAAAAACATTCAGTACTTC	CASSPRDREVVKNIQYF
TRBV9	TRBJ2-3	TRBD1	.	TGTGCCAGCAGCCCGAGGTGGTGGGACAGGGCAACAGATACGCAGTATTTT	CASSPRWWDRATDTQYF
TRBV30	TRBJ2-5	.	.	TGTGCCTGGAGTAGTCTCCAAGAGACCCAGTACTTC	CAWSSLQETQYF
TRBV19	TRBJ2-5	.	.	TGTGCCAGTAGCCCGACATCTGGGGAGACCCAGTACTTC	CASSPTSGETQYF
TRBV2	TRBJ2-5	TRBD2	.	TGTGCCAGCAGTGTAGAAGCGGGAGGTAGGGAGACCCAGTACTTC	CASSVEAGGRETQYF
TRBV6-5	TRBJ1-5	.	.	TGTGCCAGCAGCCCAACCGGATTAAATCAGCCCCAGCATTTT	CASSPTGLNQPQHF
TRBV6-1	TRBJ2-7	.	.	TGTGCCAGCAGTGCACAGGGAAGCCTCTACGAGCAGTACTTC	CASSAQGSLYEQYF
TRBV7-8	TRBJ1-5	.	.	TGTGCCAGCAGCTTAGGGTCAGGGAAGGTTGGACAGCCCCAGCATTTT	CASSLGSGKVGQPQHF
TRBV15	TRBJ1-1	.	once	TGTGCCACCAGCAGACTTTATGACACTGAAGCTTTCTTT	CATSRLYDTEAFF
TRBV7-2	TRBJ2-7	.	.	TGTGCCAGCAGCCCTTGGGGGGGCCTTGGCGAGCAGTACTTC	CASSPWGGLGEQYF
TRBV7-8	TRBJ1-2	.	.	TGTGCCAGCAGCTTAAACATAAGGGACTATGGCTACACCTTC	CASSLNIRDYGYTF
TRBV4-2	TRBJ2-7	TRBD2	.	TGTGCCAGCAGCTTAGCTAGCGGGCCCTACGAGCAGTACTTC	CASSLASGPYEQYF
TRBV2	TRBJ2-7	.	.	TGTGCCAGCACTAATGACATATCCTACGAGCAGTACTTC	CASTNDISYEQYF
TRBV4-2	TRBJ2-5	.	once	TGTGCCAGCAGCCCCAGGTACCAAGAGACCCAGTACTTC	CASSPRYQETQYF
TRBV19	TRBJ2-3	.	.	TGTGCCAGTAGTATTTTGGGAATTGCCACAGATACGCAGTATTTT	CASSILGIATDTQYF
TRBV21-1	TRBJ2-7	.	.	TGTGCCAGCAGCGCCCAGGGTGGGACACTCTCCTACGAGCAGTACTTC	CASSAQGGTLSYEQYF
TRBV15	TRBJ2-2	.	once	TGTGCCACCACTGGACGTAGACACGGGCTTAACACCGGGGAGCTGTTTTTT	CATTGRRHGLNTGELFF
TRBV18	TRBJ2-5	TRBD2	once	TGTGCCAGCTCACCACGGACTAGCGGCCAAGAGACCCAGTACTTC	CASSPRTSGQETQYF
TRBV9	TRBJ1-1	.	.	TGTGCCAGCGGGGACGGAAACACTGAAGCTTTCTTT	CASGDGNTEAFF
TRBV19	TRBJ2-5	TRBD2	.	TGTGCCAGTAGTATAGGGGTAGCGGGAGTCGAGGAGGAGACCCAGTACTTC	CASSIGVAGVEEETQYF
TRBV28	TRBJ2-7	.	.	TGTGCCAGCAGTTTAGCCCCATACGAGCAGTACTTC	CASSLAPYEQYF
TRBV27	TRBJ2-7	TRBD2	.	TGTGCCAGCAGAAAAGCCCGACAAGGTACTAGCGGCTACGAGCAGTACTTC	CASRKARQGTSGYEQYF
TRBV5-8	TRBJ2-3	TRBD1	.	TGTGCCAGCAGCTGGGGGACAGGGGAGACAGATACGCAGTATTTT	CASSWGTGETDTQYF
TRBV7-7	TRBJ2-6	.	.	TGTGCCAGCAGCGGATCTCCAGTGCCACAAAGTCGGGCCAACGTCCTGACTTTC	CASSGSPVPQSRANVLTF
TRBV7-3	TRBJ2-3	TRBD1	.	TGTGCCAGCAGCCTCGGACAGGCGTTTACAGATACGCAGTATTTT	CASSLGQAFTDTQYF
TRBV28	TRBJ2-3	.	.	TGTGCCAGCAGTTTACAGGTCGGGGGATGGTTGGATACGCAGTATTTT	CASSLQVGGWLDTQYF
TRBV28	TRBJ2-1	TRBD2	.	TGTGCCAGCAGATTCCCGGGACTAGCTTCCCATGAGCAGTTCTTC	CASRFPGLASHEQFF
TRBV18	TRBJ2-3	TRBD2	.	TGTGCCAGCTCACCCCCGGGACTAGGTACAGATACGCAGTATTTT	CASSPPGLGTDTQYF
TRBV4-3	TRBJ2-1	TRBD2	few	TGCGCCAGCTCCGAGGGGACTAGCGGGAGTAATGAGCAGTTCTTC	CASSEGTSGSNEQFF
TRBV27	TRBJ1-5	.	few	TGTGCCAGCAGTTTAACGGGCAATCAGCCCCAGCATTTT	CASSLTGNQPQHF
TRBV5-1	TRBJ2-5	.	.	TGCGCCAGCAGTCTTTTGGGGAGCGGCAGTCAAGAGACCCAGTACTTC	CASSLLGSGSQETQYF
TRBV9	TRBJ1-2	TRBD1	.	TGTGCCAGCAGCGTAGAGACAGGGAAAGGCTACACCTTC	CASSVETGKGYTF
TRBV27	TRBJ2-7	TRBD1	.	TGTGCCAGCAGTAAACAGGGGATTAACTCCTACGAGCAGTACTTC	CASSKQGINSYEQYF
TRBV7-6	TRBJ2-3	.	once	TGTGCCAGCACCCTCAGGAGCTTCCCCCAAGGACCAGATACGCAGTATTTT	CASTLRSFPQGPDTQYF
TRBV18	TRBJ2-5	.	.	TGTGCCAGCTCACGCGAGACCCAGTACTTC	CASSRETQYF
TRBV2	TRBJ2-5	.	.	TGTGCCAGCAGTCCGGGGTGGGCCCAGTACTTC	CASSPGWAQYF
TRBV12-5	TRBJ2-1	.	.	TGTGCTAGTGGTTTGGTACTCGGGGGGCGCCACAATGAGCAGTTCTTC	CASGLVLGGRHNEQFF
TRBV29-1	TRBJ2-1	TRBD2	.	TGCAGCGTTGCCGTGACTAGCGGAGGGGTCTATGAGCAGTTCTTC	CSVAVTSGGVYEQFF